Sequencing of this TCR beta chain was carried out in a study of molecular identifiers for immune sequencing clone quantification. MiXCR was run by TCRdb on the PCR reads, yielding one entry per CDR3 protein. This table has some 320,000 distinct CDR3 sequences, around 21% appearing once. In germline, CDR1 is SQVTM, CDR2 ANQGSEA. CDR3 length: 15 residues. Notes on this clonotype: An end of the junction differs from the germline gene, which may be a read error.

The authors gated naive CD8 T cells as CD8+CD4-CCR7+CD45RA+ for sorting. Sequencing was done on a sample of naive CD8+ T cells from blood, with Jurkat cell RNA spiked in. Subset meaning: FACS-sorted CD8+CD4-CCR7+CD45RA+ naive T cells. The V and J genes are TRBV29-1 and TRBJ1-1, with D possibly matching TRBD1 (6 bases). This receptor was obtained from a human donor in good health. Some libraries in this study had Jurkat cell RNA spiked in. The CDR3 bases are TGCAGCGTTTGTGGTGGAGGGGACCGGGACACTAAAGCTTTCTTT. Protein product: CSVCGGGDRDTKAFF.